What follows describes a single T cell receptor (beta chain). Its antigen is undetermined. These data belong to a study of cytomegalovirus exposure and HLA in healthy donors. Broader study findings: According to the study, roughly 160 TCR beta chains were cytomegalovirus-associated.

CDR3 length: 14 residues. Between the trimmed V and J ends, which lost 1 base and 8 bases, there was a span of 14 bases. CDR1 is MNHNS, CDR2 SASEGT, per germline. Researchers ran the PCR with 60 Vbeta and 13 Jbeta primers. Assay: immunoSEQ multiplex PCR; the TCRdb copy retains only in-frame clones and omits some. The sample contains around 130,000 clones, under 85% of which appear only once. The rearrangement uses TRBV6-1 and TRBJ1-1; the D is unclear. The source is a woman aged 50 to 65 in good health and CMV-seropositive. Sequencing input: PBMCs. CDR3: CASSEGGGRVEAFF. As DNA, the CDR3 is TGTGCCAGCAGTGAAGGCGGTGGCAGAGTCGAAGCTTTCTTT.